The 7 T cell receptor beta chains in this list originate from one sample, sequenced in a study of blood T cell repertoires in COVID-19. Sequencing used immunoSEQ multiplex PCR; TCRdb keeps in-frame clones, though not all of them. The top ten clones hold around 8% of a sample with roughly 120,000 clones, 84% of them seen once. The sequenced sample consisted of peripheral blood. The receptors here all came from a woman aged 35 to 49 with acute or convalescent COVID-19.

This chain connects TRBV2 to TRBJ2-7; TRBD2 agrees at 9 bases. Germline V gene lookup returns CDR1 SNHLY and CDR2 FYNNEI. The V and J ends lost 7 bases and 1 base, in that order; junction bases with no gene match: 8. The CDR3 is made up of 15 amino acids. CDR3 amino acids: CASKGSGGKSYEQYF. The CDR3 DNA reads TGTGCCAGCAAAGGTAGCGGGGGCAAATCCTACGAGCAGTACTTC.

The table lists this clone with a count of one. CDR3 loop: CASRPGGMNTEAFF. In DNA form, the CDR3 reads TGCGCCAGCAGGCCAGGGGGAATGAACACTGAAGCTTTCTTT. V and J are TRBV5-1 and TRBJ1-1; 7 nucleotides line up with TRBD1. V shed 5 bases and J 0 bases; nucleotides not matched to a gene: 4. The germline CDR1 and CDR2 sequences are SGHRS and YFSETQ. The CDR3 runs 14 residues.

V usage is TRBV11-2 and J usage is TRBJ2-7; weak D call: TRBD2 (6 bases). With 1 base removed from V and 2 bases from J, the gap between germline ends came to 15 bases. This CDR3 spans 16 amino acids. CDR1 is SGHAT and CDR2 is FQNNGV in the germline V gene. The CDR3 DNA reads TGTGCCAGCAGCTTAGGTGGTGGCGGGAAACCCTACGAGCAGTACTTC. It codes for CASSLGGGGKPYEQYF.

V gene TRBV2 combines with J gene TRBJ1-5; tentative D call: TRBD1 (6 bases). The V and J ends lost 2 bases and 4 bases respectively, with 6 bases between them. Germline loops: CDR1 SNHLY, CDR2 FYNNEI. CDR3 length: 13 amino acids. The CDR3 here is CASSETGNQPQHF. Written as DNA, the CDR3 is TGTGCCAGCAGTGAAACAGGGAATCAGCCCCAGCATTTT.

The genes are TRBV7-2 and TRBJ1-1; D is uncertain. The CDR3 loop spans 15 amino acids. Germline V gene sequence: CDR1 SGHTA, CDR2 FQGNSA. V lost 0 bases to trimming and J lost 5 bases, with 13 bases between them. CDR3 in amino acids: CASSLAVPLRTEAFF. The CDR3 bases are TGTGCCAGCAGCTTAGCCGTCCCTTTGAGGACTGAAGCTTTCTTT.

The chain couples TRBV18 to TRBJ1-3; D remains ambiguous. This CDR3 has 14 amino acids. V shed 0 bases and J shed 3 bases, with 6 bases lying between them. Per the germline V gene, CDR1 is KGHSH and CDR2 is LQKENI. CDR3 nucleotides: TGTGCCAGCTCACCACCAAGACTTGGAAACACCATATATTTT. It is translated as CASSPPRLGNTIYF.

The CDR3 DNA reads as TGTGCTTCAACCGGACAGAATTACGTGGAGCAGTACTTC. Residues: CASTGQNYVEQYF. The chain employs TRBV30 and TRBJ2-7, with D perhaps matching TRBD1 (6 bases). This CDR3 contains 13 residues. Germline V gene sequence: CDR1 GTSNPN, CDR2 SVGIG (reference sequence). Full variable domain (remainder filled in from reference TRBV30 and TRBJ2-7): SQTIHQWPATLVQPVGSPLSLECTVEGTSNPNLYWYRQAAGRGLQLLFYSVGIGQISSEVPQNLSASRPQDRQFILSSKKLLLSDSGFYLCASTGQNYVEQYFGPGTRLTVT.